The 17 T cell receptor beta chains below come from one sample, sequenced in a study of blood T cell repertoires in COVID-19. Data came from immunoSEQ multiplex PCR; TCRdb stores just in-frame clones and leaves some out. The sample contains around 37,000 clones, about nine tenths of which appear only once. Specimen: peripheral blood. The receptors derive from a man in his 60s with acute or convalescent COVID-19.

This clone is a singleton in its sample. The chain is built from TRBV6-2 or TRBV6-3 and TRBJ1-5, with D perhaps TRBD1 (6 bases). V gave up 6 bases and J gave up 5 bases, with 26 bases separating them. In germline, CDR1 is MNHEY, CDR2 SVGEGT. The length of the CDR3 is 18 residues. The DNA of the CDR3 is TGTGCCAGCAGCTCCTCCCCGGTTAATAGCAGGGGTCATCAGCCCCAGCATTTT. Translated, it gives CASSSSPVNSRGHQPQHF.

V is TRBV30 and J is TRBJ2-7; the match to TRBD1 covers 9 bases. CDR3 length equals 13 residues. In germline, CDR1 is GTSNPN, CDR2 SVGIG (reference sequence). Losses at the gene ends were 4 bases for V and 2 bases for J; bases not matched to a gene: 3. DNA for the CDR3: TGTGCCTGGAAGGACAGGGGTACCTACGAGCAGTACGTC. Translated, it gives CAWKDRGTYEQYV.

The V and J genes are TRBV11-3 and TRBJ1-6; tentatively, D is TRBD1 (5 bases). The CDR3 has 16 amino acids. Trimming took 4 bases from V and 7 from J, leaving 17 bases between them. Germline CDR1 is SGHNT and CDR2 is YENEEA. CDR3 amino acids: CASSSSTGRMNSPLHF. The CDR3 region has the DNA TGTGCCAGCAGCTCCTCCACAGGACGGATGAATTCACCCCTCCACTTT.

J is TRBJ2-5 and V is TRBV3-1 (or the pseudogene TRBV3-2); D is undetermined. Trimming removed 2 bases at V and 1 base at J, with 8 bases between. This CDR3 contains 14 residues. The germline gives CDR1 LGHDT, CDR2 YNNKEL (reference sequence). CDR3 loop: CASSQQSFQETQYF. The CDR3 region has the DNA TGTGCCAGCAGCCAACAGTCGTTCCAAGAGACCCAGTACTTC.

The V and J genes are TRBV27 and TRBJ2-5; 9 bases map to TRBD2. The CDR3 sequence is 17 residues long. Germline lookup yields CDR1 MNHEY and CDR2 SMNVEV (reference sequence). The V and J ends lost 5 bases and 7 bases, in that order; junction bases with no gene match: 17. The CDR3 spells CASSPLASGKSVGTQYF. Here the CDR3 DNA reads TGTGCCAGCAGTCCCCTCGCTAGCGGGAAATCTGTCGGGACCCAGTACTTC.

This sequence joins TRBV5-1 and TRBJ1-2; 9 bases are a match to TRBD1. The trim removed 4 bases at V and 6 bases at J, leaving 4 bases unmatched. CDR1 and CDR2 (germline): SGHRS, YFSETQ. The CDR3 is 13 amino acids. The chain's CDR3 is CASSRGQGDGYTF. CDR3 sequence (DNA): TGCGCCAGCAGCCGGGGACAGGGCGATGGCTACACCTTC.

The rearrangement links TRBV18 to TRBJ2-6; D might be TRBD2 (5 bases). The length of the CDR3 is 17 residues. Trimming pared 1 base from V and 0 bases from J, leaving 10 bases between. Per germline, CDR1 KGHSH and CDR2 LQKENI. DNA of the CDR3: TGTGCCAGCTCACCACGGTCCGGGAACTCTGGGGCCAACGTCCTGACTTTC. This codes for CASSPRSGNSGANVLTF.

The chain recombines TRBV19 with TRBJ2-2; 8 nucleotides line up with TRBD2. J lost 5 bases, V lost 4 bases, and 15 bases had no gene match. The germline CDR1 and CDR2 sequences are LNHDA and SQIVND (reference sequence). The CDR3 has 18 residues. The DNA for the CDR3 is TGTGCCAGTAGTAAGACCCCGAGCGGGAGCGGGAGTACCGGGGAGCTGTTTTTT. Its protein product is CASSKTPSGSGSTGELFF.

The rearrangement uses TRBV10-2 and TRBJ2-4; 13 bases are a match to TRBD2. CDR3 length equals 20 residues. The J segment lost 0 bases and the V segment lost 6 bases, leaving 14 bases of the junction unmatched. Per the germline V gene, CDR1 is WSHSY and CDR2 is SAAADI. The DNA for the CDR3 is TGCGCCAGCAGCCCACCGGGACTAGCGGGAAGGGGCCCAGCCAAAAACATTCAGTACTTC. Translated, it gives CASSPPGLAGRGPAKNIQYF.

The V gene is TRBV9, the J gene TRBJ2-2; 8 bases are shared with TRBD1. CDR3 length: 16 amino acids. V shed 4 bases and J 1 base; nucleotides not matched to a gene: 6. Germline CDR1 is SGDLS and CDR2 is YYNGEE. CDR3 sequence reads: CASSLRGQGNTGELFF. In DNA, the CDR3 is TGTGCCAGCAGCTTACGAGGACAGGGGAACACCGGGGAGCTGTTTTTT. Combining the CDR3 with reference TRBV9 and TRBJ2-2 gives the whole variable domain DSGVTQTPKHLITATGQRVTLRCSPRSGDLSVYWYQQSLDQGLQFLIQYYNGEERAKGNILERFSAQQFPDLHSELNLSSLELGDSALYFCASSLRGQGNTGELFFGEGSRLTVL.

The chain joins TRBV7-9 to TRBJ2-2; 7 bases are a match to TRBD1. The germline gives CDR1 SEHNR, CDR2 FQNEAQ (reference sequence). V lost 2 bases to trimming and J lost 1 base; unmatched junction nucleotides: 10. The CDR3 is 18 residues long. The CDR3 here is CASSLQKQGRQNTGELFF. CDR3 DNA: TGTGCCAGCAGCTTACAAAAACAGGGGCGCCAGAACACCGGGGAGCTGTTTTTT.

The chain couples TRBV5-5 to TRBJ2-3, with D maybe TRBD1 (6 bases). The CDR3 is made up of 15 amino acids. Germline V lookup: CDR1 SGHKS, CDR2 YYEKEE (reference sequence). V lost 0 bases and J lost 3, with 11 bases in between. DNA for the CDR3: TGTGCCAGCAGCTTGGAGGGGGACGGTACAGATACGCAGTATTTT. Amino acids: CASSLEGDGTDTQYF.

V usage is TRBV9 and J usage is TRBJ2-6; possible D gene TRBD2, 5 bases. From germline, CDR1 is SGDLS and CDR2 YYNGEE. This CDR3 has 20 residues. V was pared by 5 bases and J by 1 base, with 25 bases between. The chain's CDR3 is CASSSRPASKGLSGANVLTF. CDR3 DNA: TGTGCCAGCAGTTCCCGACCAGCTAGCAAAGGATTGTCTGGGGCCAACGTCCTGACTTTC.

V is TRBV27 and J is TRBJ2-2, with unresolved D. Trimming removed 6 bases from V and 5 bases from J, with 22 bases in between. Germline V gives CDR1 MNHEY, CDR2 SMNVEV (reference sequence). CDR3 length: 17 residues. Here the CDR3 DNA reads TGTGCCAGCAGCACCGCGGCGGCTGGCCCTCTTACCGGGGAGCTGTTTTTT. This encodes CASSTAAAGPLTGELFF.

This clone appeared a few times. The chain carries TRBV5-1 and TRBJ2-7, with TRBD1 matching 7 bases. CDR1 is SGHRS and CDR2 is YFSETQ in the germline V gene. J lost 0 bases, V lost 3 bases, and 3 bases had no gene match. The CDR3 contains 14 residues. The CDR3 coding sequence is TGCGCCAGCAGCTCGGACAGGACCTCCTACGAGCAGTACTTC. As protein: CASSSDRTSYEQYF.

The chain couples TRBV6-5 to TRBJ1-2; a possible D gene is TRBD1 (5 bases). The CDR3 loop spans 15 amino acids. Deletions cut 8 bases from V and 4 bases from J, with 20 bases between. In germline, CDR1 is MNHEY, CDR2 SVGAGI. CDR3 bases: TGTGCCAGCTCTGGGGCAGGGCCCCAGGTCTATGGCTACACCTTC. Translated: CASSGAGPQVYGYTF.

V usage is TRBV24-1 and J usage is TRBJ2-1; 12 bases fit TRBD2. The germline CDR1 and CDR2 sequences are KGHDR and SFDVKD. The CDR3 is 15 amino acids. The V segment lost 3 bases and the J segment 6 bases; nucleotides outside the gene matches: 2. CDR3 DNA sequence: TGTGCCACCAGTGATCTAGCGGGAGGGTTCAATGAGCAGTTCTTC. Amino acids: CATSDLAGGFNEQFF.